The entry that follows covers one T cell receptor (beta chain) sequence. Germline values: CDR1 SGHVS, CDR2 FNYEAQ. This CDR3 region has 18 residues. V was shortened by 3 bases and J by 5 bases, with 25 bases between the two germline ends. The sample belongs to a study of cytomegalovirus exposure and HLA in healthy donors. The study ran its PCR with 60 Vbeta and 13 Jbeta primers. Profiling relied on immunoSEQ multiplex PCR, and the TCRdb table lists in-frame clones only, not all of them. Among about 220,000 clones listed, about 70% were seen once. The source of this sequence is a woman in her thirties in good health and CMV-seronegative. The chain is built from TRBV7-6 and TRBJ1-2, with D possibly TRBD1 on 5 matching bases. The material sequenced was PBMCs. The CDR3 DNA reads as TGTGCCAGCAGCTTTCGCCCCTCGCTGGGGGGGGAAAATTATGGCTACACCTTC. Its translation: CASSFRPSLGGENYGYTF.